This entry describes one T cell receptor (beta chain). This CDR3 is built from 14 residues. V was trimmed by 4 bases and J by 3 bases, leaving 12 bases between them. Germline V gene lookup returns CDR1 MGHRA and CDR2 YSYEKL. The PCR was carried out with 60 Vbeta primers and 13 Jbeta primers. Sequenced by immunoSEQ multiplex PCR; TCRdb stores in-frame clones only, minus some. The top ten clones hold approximately 1.8% of a sample with under 200,000 clones, roughly 70% of them seen once. This record belongs to a study of cytomegalovirus exposure and HLA in healthy donors. Sample: PBMCs. This chain links TRBV4-1 with TRBJ1-1; D gene unclear. This receptor was taken from a woman in her 30s in good health and CMV-seronegative. Here the CDR3 DNA reads TGCGCCAGCAGCCCGCGCGGGGTGGACACTGAAGCTTTCTTT. Its protein product is CASSPRGVDTEAFF.